The sequence of this TCR beta chain was determined in a study of Ad26.COV2.S vaccination and SARS-CoV-2 variants. This clone was seen once. Using immunoSEQ multiplex PCR, the repertoire was profiled, and TCRdb retains in-frame clones only, with some absent. The sample includes about 440,000 clones, roughly 89% of them seen just once. The germline CDR1 and CDR2 sequences are SQVTM and ANQGSEA. The CDR3 sequence is 12 residues long. The V end lost 6 bases, the J end lost 4 bases, and 11 bases lay between the germline ends. Treatment in this sample: roughly 18 received Ad26.COV2.S at low or high dose, single or two shots; five or six received placebo; per-sample allocation not given. The study sampled participants on day 63 after the first vaccine or placebo injection. Boston hosted the donor, who was an adult aged 18-55 years.

The sample here was peripheral blood, taken in a trial of Ad26.COV2.S vaccine versus placebo. The TCR was taken from a person between 18 and 59 years old who received the Ad26.COV2.S COVID-19 vaccine or a placebo. V is TRBV29-1 and J is TRBJ2-3; the D gene is possibly TRBD2 (5 bases). CDR3 protein: CSVSRGSDTQYF. CDR3 DNA sequence: TGCAGCGTGTCCCGGGGTTCAGATACGCAGTATTTT.